The following is a TCR beta chain sequence with its context. This specimen belongs to a study of control samples from healthy donors and cancer patients. This table comes from immunoSEQ multiplex PCR, and its TCRdb copy is limited to in-frame clones, with some not included. Among fewer than 20,000 clones listed, 85% to 90% were seen once. V gave up 5 bases and J gave up 0 bases; unmatched junction bases: 2. Germline V gene lookup returns CDR1 SGHTA and CDR2 FQGNSA. The CDR3 extends over 15 amino acids. The receptor comes from a man in his 60s with head and neck cancer. The chain couples TRBV7-2 to TRBJ2-3; TRBD2 agrees at 10 bases. Sequencing input: PBMCs. The CDR3 reads CASSPSGGSTDTQYF. The DNA for the CDR3 is TGTGCCAGCAGCCCTAGCGGGGGTAGCACAGATACGCAGTATTTT.